This T cell receptor beta chain is drawn from a study of blood T cell repertoires in COVID-19. In the original analysis: Nucleated cell number was recorded as an estimate derived from reference gene primer amplification. Sequenced by immunoSEQ multiplex PCR; TCRdb stores in-frame clones only, minus some. From that table come the V and J calls and clone size; the DNA was used to work out D and trimming. This repertoire shows 200,000 to 250,000 clones, roughly nine tenths found once; its top ten account for roughly 10%. V lost 5 bases and J lost 7; bases outside the gene matches: 10. The germline V gene has CDR1 SGHTA and CDR2 FQGNSA. This CDR3 has 14 residues.

The clonotype was recovered from a woman aged 45-59 years with COVID-19, enrolled during active disease. The sample taken for sequencing was peripheral blood. This chain joins TRBV7-2 and TRBJ2-7; 8 bases align to TRBD2. CDR3 sequence: CASSPRPGGGEQYF. The CDR3 DNA reads TGTGCCAGCAGCCCCAGGCCGGGGGGGGGTGAGCAGTACTTC.